These 2 T cell receptor beta chains originate from one sample sequenced in a study of cytomegalovirus exposure and HLA in healthy donors. The PCR contained 60 Vbeta and 13 Jbeta primers. Some clones are missing from TCRdb's copy, which holds only in-frame ones; the method was immunoSEQ multiplex PCR. The data contain 80,000 to 100,000 clones, about 80% of them singletons. The specimen sequenced was PBMCs. These receptors were taken from a female donor in good health and CMV-seropositive.

A single count supports this clone. CDR3 coding DNA: TGTGCCAGCAGTGCGGGGGTGGCCTACAATGAGCAGTTCTTC. Amino acids: CASSAGVAYNEQFF. The V call is TRBV6-4, the J call TRBJ2-1, with a weak D call TRBD2 (6 bases). Germline V lookup: CDR1 MRHNA, CDR2 SNTAGT. Between the trimmed V and J ends, which lost 4 bases and 2 bases, there was a span of 9 bases. CDR3 length: 14 amino acids.

As for this clone: At one of its ends the junction is not consistent with the germline gene, which may arise from a read error. The chain links TRBV7-9 to TRBJ2-3, with 15 bases that match TRBD2. Germline V gives CDR1 SEHNR, CDR2 FQNEAQ (reference sequence). The CDR3 has 19 residues. The CDR3 reads CSSSLRGTSGGPKTDTQYF. The CDR3 DNA reads as TGTTCCAGCAGTCTAAGAGGGACTAGCGGGGGGCCGAAAACAGATACGCAGTATTTT.